Sequencing of this T cell receptor beta chain was carried out in a study of PD-1 blockade in classical Hodgkin lymphoma. Study results and caveats: Nivolumab initiated under 1 year post-ASCT led to patient exclusion.

Clones were sequenced by immunoSEQ multiplex PCR, and TCRdb holds only the in-frame ones, with some missing. Of around 70,000 clones listed, roughly two thirds are singletons. After autologous stem cell transplantation all patients relapsed, and prior brentuximab vedotin exposure differed between cohorts. Complete response, partial response or progressive disease constituted the best responses recorded. Note on this clone: The antigen is not known.

This CDR3 comprises 17 residues. Germline lookup yields CDR1 KGHSH and CDR2 LQKENI. V shed 6 bases and J 0 bases; nucleotides not matched to a gene: 12. Sequenced here: peripheral blood mononuclear cells (PBMCs), sampled before the second cycle of nivolumab. The chain couples TRBV18 to TRBJ2-5; 8 nucleotides agree with TRBD2. This TCR was recovered from a human donor with classical Hodgkin lymphoma. The CDR3 region is CASSLRAVAGNQETQYF. CDR3 sequence (DNA): TGTGCCAGCTCCCTAAGGGCAGTAGCGGGGAACCAAGAGACCCAGTACTTC.